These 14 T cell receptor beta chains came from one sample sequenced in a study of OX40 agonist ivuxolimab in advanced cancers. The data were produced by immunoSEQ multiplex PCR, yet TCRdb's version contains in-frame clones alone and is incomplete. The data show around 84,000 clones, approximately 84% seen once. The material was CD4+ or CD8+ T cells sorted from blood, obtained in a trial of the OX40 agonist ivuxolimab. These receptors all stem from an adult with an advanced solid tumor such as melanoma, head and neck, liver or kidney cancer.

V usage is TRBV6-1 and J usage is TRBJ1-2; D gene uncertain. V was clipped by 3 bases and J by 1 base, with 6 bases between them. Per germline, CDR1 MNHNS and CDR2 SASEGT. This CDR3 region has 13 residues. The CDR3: CASSDSLNYGYTF. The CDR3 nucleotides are TGTGCCAGCAGTGACTCCCTTAACTATGGCTACACCTTC.

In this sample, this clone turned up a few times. The CDR3 nucleotides read TGTGCCAGCAGCCGCAATCAGCCCCAGCATTTT. Translated, it gives CASSRNQPQHF. The rearrangement uses TRBV5-8 and TRBJ1-5; unclear D gene. The CDR3 consists of 11 residues. Trimming shortened V by 4 bases and J by 2 bases, and 1 base separated the two germline ends. Germline V gene lookup returns CDR1 SGHTS and CDR2 YDEGEE.

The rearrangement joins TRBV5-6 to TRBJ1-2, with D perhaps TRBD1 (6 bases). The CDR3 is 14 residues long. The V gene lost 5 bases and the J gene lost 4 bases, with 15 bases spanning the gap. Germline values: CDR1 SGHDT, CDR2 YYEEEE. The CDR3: CASRLEGGPYGYTF. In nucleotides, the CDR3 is TGTGCCAGCAGACTGGAGGGGGGCCCCTATGGCTACACCTTC.

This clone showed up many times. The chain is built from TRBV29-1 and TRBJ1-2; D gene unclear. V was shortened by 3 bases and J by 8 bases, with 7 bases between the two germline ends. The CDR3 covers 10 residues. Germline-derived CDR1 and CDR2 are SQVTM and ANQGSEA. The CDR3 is CSVDTRGYTF. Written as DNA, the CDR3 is TGCAGCGTTGATACCAGGGGCTACACCTTC.

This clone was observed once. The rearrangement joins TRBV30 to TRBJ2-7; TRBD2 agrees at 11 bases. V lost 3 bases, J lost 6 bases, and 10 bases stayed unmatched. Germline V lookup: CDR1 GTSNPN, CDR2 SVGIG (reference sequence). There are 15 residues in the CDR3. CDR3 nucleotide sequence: TGTGCCTGGAGAATTACTAGCGGGAGAGAAGGCGAGCAGTACTTC. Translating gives CAWRITSGREGEQYF.

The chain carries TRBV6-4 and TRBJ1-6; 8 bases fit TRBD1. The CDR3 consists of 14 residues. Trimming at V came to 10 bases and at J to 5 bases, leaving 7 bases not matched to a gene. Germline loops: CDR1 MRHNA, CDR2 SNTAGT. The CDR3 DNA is TGTGCCACCCTCGGGACAGGAGATAATTCACCCCTCCACTTT. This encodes CATLGTGDNSPLHF.

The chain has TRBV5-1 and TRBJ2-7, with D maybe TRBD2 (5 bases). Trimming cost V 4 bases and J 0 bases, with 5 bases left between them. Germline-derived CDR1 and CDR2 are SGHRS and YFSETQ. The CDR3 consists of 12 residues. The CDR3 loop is CASSGSSYEQYF. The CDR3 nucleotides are TGCGCCAGCAGCGGGAGCTCCTACGAGCAGTACTTC.

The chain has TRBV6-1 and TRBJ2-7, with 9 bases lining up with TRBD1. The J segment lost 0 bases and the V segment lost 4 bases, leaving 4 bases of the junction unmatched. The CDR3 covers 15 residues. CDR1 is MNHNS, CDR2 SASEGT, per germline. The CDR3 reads CASSAGTGNSYEQYF. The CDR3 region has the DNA TGTGCCAGCAGTGCCGGGACAGGGAACTCCTACGAGCAGTACTTC.

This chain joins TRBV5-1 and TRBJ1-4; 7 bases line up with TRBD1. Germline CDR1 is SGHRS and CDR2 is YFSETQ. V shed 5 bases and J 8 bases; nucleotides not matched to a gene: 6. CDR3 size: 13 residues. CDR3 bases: TGCGCCAGCAGTAGGGGGCTTGGGGAAAAACTGTTTTTT. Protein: CASSRGLGEKLFF.

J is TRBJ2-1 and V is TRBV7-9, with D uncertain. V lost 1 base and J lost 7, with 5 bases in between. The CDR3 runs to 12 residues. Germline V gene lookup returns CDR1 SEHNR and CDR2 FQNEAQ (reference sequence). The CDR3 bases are TGTGCCAGCAGCTTAGGACGGAATGAGCAGTTCTTC. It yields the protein CASSLGRNEQFF.

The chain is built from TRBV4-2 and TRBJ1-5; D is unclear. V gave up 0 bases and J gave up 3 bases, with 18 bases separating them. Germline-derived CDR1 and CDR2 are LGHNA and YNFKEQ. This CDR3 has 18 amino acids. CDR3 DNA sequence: TGTGCCAGCAGCCAAGATGTTTCCAGGACGGGTTACAATCAGCCCCAGCATTTT. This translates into CASSQDVSRTGYNQPQHF.

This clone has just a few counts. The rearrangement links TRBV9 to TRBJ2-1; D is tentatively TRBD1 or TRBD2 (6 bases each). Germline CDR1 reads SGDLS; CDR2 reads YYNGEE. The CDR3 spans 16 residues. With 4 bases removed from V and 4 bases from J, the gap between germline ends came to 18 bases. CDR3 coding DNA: TGTGCCAGCAGCCCGCGGGGATCGGGACAATACAATGAGCAGTTCTTC. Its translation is CASSPRGSGQYNEQFF. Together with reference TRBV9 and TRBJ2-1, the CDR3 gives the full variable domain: DSGVTQTPKHLITATGQRVTLRCSPRSGDLSVYWYQQSLDQGLQFLIQYYNGEERAKGNILERFSAQQFPDLHSELNLSSLELGDSALYFCASSPRGSGQYNEQFFGPGTRLTVL.

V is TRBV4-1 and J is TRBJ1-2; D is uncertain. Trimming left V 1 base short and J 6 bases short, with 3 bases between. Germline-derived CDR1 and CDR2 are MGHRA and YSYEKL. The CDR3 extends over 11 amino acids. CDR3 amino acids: CASSQVNGYTF. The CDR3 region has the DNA TGCGCCAGCAGCCAAGTAAATGGCTACACCTTC.

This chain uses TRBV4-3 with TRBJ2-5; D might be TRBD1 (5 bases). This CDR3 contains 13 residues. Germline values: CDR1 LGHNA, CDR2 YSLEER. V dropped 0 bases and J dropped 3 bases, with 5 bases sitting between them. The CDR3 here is CASSQDREETQYF. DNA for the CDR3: TGCGCCAGCAGCCAAGACAGGGAAGAGACCCAGTACTTC.